Its frequency marks the clone carrying this T cell receptor beta chain as medium-sized (0.01 to 0.1%). The sample originates from a study of T cell clusters in autoimmune cytopenias. One tube held mixed TRB-A and TRB-B primer pools for touch-down PCR. Reanalyzing the multiplex PCR reads, TCRdb keeps one entry per CDR3 protein, without DNA. Its table records about 9,500 distinct CDR3 sequences. The CDR3 sequence is 18 residues long. Germline CDR1 is MNHNS and CDR2 is SASEGT. TRB was amplified from approximately 230 ng of peripheral blood genomic DNA per sample. This TCR derives from a human donor with an autoimmune cytopenia or autoimmune hepatitis (not recorded which). The J gene is TRBJ2-1, the V gene TRBV6-1; TCRdb's assignment of TRBD2 cannot be checked, as there is no DNA. Sequenced: peripheral blood. CDR3: CASSEWGISPGGYNEQFF.